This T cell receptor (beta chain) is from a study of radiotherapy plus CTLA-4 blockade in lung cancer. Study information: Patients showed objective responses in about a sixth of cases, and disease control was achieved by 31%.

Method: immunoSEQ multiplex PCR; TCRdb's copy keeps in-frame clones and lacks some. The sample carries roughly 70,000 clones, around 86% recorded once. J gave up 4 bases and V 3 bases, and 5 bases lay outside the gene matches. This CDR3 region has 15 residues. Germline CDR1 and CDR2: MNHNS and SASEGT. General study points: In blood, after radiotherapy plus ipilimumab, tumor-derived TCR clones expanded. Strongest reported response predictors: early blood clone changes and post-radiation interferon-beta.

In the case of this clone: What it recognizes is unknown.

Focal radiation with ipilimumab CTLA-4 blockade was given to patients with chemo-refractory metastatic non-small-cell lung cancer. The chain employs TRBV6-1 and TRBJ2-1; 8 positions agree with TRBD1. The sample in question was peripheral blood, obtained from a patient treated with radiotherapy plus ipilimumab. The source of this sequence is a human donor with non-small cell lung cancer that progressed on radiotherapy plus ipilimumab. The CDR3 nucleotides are TGTGCCAGCAGTGACCCTAGGACAGGGTACAATGAGCAGTTCTTC. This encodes CASSDPRTGYNEQFF.